A single sample is the source of the 29 T cell receptor beta chains below, sequenced in a study of OX40 agonist ivuxolimab in advanced cancers. The library was obtained by the immunoSEQ multiplex PCR assay. The table was pulled from immuneACCESS by TCRdb, which kept in-frame rearrangements only. Such tables lose some clones; where checked, under half of the loss comes from unresolved V genes, and the rest has no known cause. For this sample the table gives around 56,000 clones, of which roughly four fifths were detected only once. Around 4.5% of the sample is in the top ten clones. The input for sequencing was CD4+ or CD8+ T cells sorted from blood, taken in a trial of the OX40 agonist ivuxolimab. These TCRs come from an adult with an advanced solid tumor such as melanoma, head and neck, liver or kidney cancer.

The chain has TRBV6-6 and TRBJ2-3; the D gene is possibly TRBD1 (6 bases). The CDR3 is 14 amino acids. The ends were cut back, 6 bases at V and 1 base at J, with 11 bases in the middle. Germline-derived CDR1 and CDR2 are MNHNY and SVGAGI (reference sequence). The CDR3 region is CASRPQGRTDTQYF. In DNA, the CDR3 is TGTGCCAGCAGGCCACAGGGTCGCACAGATACGCAGTATTTT.

The chain has TRBV28 and TRBJ1-5, with no clear D. V lost 2 bases and J lost 3, with 8 bases in between. Germline CDR1 reads MDHEN; CDR2 reads SYDVKM. This CDR3 is built from 14 residues. CDR3 loop: CASSLRADNQPQHF. CDR3 in DNA: TGTGCCAGCAGTTTAAGGGCAGACAATCAGCCCCAGCATTTT.

The chain links TRBV27 to TRBJ1-1, with a weak D call TRBD1 (5 bases). This CDR3 region has 13 residues. From germline, CDR1 is MNHEY and CDR2 SMNVEV (reference sequence). V was cut by 6 bases and J by 0 bases, with 8 bases left in between. This CDR3 reads CASRQGMNTEAFF. The CDR3, as DNA: TGTGCCAGCAGGCAGGGTATGAACACTGAAGCTTTCTTT.

This clone has a handful of counts. This chain uses TRBV5-8 with TRBJ1-5; D possibly corresponds to TRBD1 (6 bases). The V end lost 3 bases, the J end lost 2 bases, and 27 bases lay between the germline ends. Germline CDR1 reads SGHTS; CDR2 reads YDEGEE. The length of the CDR3 is 20 residues. CDR3 in DNA: TGTGCCAGCAGCTCCCCCGTCGGTTGGGGGCGGGTGCTTCGCAATCAGCCCCAGCATTTT. Translating it yields CASSSPVGWGRVLRNQPQHF.

This clone came up a few times. The chain is built from TRBV7-8 and TRBJ1-2; 10 bases agree with TRBD1. Trimming at V came to 5 bases and at J to 4 bases, leaving 7 bases not matched to a gene. This CDR3 spans 15 amino acids. Germline V gene lookup returns CDR1 SGHVS and CDR2 FQNEAQ. The CDR3 coding sequence is TGTGCCAGCAGCCCCCGGACAGGGGGTACCTATGGCTACACCTTC. It translates to CASSPRTGGTYGYTF.

The V and J genes are TRBV4-2 and TRBJ2-1; 9 bases fit TRBD1. The CDR3 length is 18 residues. CDR1 is LGHNA, CDR2 YNFKEQ, per germline. Trimming took 0 bases from V and 4 from J; bases not matched to a gene: 10. For the CDR3, the DNA is TGTGCCAGCAGCCAAGAAGGACAGGGGCAGGGGGGTTACAATGAGCAGTTCTTC. Encoded protein: CASSQEGQGQGGYNEQFF.

The rearrangement uses TRBV9 and TRBJ2-1; D is possibly TRBD2 (6 bases). This CDR3 is built from 16 residues. Germline CDR1 reads SGDLS; CDR2 reads YYNGEE. V lost 2 bases and J 3 bases, leaving 15 bases between the germline ends. CDR3 amino acids: CASSVEYSGFYNEQFF. The CDR3 DNA reads as TGTGCCAGCAGCGTCGAGTATAGCGGCTTCTACAATGAGCAGTTCTTC.

The chain employs TRBV7-2 and TRBJ2-3; D is unresolved. The germline V and J ends were trimmed by 3 bases and 3 bases, with 7 bases remaining between them. The CDR3 contains 13 residues. Germline V CDR1 and CDR2: SGHTA, FQGNSA. In DNA form, the CDR3 reads TGTGCCAGCAGCTTGGATCTTACAGATACGCAGTATTTT. Translated: CASSLDLTDTQYF.

The chain uses TRBV25-1 and TRBJ2-1; the match to TRBD1 covers 9 bases. The CDR3 runs 17 residues. In germline, CDR1 is MGHDK, CDR2 SYGVNS. The V gene end was trimmed by 6 bases and the J gene end by 1 base; junction bases not matched to a gene: 10. CDR3 in DNA: TGTGCCAGCAGCGGGGGCCCCGGGACAGGGTCCTACAATGAGCAGTTCTTC. Protein sequence: CASSGGPGTGSYNEQFF.

This chain joins TRBV19 and TRBJ2-1, with 12 positions matching TRBD2. The CDR3 is 16 amino acids. The germline CDR1 and CDR2 sequences are LNHDA and SQIVND (reference sequence). V dropped 3 bases and J dropped 4; count of bases not matched to a gene: 4. The CDR3 region is CASSIRTSGIYNEQFF. The CDR3 DNA sequence: TGTGCCAGTAGTATTAGGACTAGCGGGATTTACAATGAGCAGTTCTTC.

The chain is built from TRBV7-3 and TRBJ2-2; no clear D gene. Per germline, CDR1 SGHTA and CDR2 FQGTGA. Trimming left V 1 base short and J 7 bases short, with 4 bases between. CDR3 length: 12 residues. CDR3 sequence (DNA): TGTGCCAGCAGCTTAATGGGCGGGGAGCTGTTTTTT. Translating it yields CASSLMGGELFF.

The rearrangement joins TRBV16 to TRBJ1-1, with 7 bases aligning to TRBD1. The CDR3 loop spans 15 amino acids. Germline CDR1 and CDR2: KGHSY and FQNENV. V trimming: 4 bases; J trimming: 3 bases; junction bases outside the gene matches: 8. The CDR3 DNA is TGTGCCAGCAGCCTGTGGGACAGACGCGACACTGAAGCTTTCTTT. Its protein product is CASSLWDRRDTEAFF.

The chain employs TRBV9 and TRBJ2-1; TRBD1 matches 12 bases. The CDR3 sequence is 15 residues long. Germline V lookup: CDR1 SGDLS, CDR2 YYNGEE. Trimming cost V 2 bases and J 6 bases; bases outside gene matches: 3. CDR3 nucleotides: TGTGCCAGCAGCGTCGGGACAGGGGGCGGCAATGAGCAGTTCTTC. Its translation: CASSVGTGGGNEQFF.

The chain uses TRBV27 and TRBJ2-6; 9 bases match TRBD1. Germline CDR1 reads MNHEY; CDR2 reads SMNVEV (reference sequence). The CDR3 sequence is 17 residues long. Trimming took 6 bases from V and 4 from J; bases not matched to a gene: 10. This chain's CDR3 is CASSGWDRAIGANVLTF. The DNA of the CDR3 is TGTGCCAGCAGCGGATGGGACAGGGCGATCGGGGCCAACGTCCTGACTTTC.

This clone has just a few counts. The rearrangement uses TRBV6-1 and TRBJ1-1; D may be TRBD1 (6 bases). CDR3 length equals 15 residues. The germline V and J ends were trimmed by 3 bases and 0 bases, with 11 bases remaining between them. Germline loops: CDR1 MNHNS, CDR2 SASEGT. The CDR3 DNA reads TGTGCCAGCAGTGACAGGGGCGATATGAACACTGAAGCTTTCTTT. Translation: CASSDRGDMNTEAFF.

V is TRBV7-9 and J is TRBJ1-1, with D perhaps TRBD1 (5 bases). V was pared by 5 bases and J by 1 base, with 8 bases between. This CDR3 has 13 residues. Germline CDR1 and CDR2: SEHNR and FQNEAQ (reference sequence). The CDR3 sequence: CASSRTWNTEAFF. Here the CDR3 DNA reads TGTGCCAGCAGCAGGACATGGAACACTGAAGCTTTCTTT.

This chain uses TRBV7-2 with TRBJ2-1, with TRBD1 matching over 8 bases. CDR1 and CDR2 from the germline V gene are SGHTA and FQGNSA. With V trimmed by 5 bases and J by 2 bases, 5 bases remained unmatched. The CDR3 is made up of 15 amino acids. CDR3 residues: CASSRGQVPYNEQFF. The CDR3 DNA sequence: TGTGCCAGCAGCCGGGGACAGGTGCCCTACAATGAGCAGTTCTTC. Supplemented by reference TRBV7-2 and TRBJ2-1, the full variable domain reads GAGVSQSPSNKVTEKGKDVELRCDPISGHTALYWYRQSLGQGLEFLIYFQGNSAPDKSGLPSDRFSAERTGGSVSTLTIQRTQQEDSAVYLCASSRGQVPYNEQFFGPGTRLTVL.

The rearrangement joins TRBV14 to TRBJ2-1; TRBD2 matches 11 bases. J gave up 8 bases and V 1 base, and 13 bases lay outside the gene matches. Per germline, CDR1 SGHDN and CDR2 FVKESK. CDR3 length: 18 amino acids. The DNA for the CDR3 is TGTGCCAGCAGCCAAGTCCGGCGAACTAGCGGGAGAGTTGATGAGCAGTTCTTC. Amino acids: CASSQVRRTSGRVDEQFF. Full variable domain (outside the CDR3, taken from reference TRBV14 and TRBJ2-1): EAGVTQFPSHSVIEKGQTVTLRCDPISGHDNLYWYRRVMGKEIKFLLHFVKESKQDESGMPNNRFLAERTGGTYSTLKVQPAELEDSGVYFCASSQVRRTSGRVDEQFFGPGTRLTVL.

J is TRBJ2-7 and V is TRBV6-6; D ambiguous. V shed 2 bases and J shed 6 bases, with 8 bases lying between them. This CDR3 is 12 amino acids long. The germline V gene has CDR1 MNHNY and CDR2 SVGAGI (reference sequence). CDR3 sequence reads: CASSYAPGEQYF. In nucleotides, the CDR3 is TGTGCCAGCAGTTACGCCCCGGGCGAGCAGTACTTC.

This clone was counted once. The chain employs TRBV19 and TRBJ2-3, with TRBD2 identical over 11 bases. This CDR3 contains 14 residues. V dropped 8 bases and J dropped 2; count of bases not matched to a gene: 3. CDR1 is LNHDA and CDR2 is SQIVND in the germline V gene (reference sequence). The CDR3 is CASASGGSTDTQYF. In DNA form, the CDR3 reads TGTGCCAGTGCTAGCGGGGGGTCCACAGATACGCAGTATTTT.

V and J are TRBV4-1 and TRBJ2-1; D unresolved. Per the germline V gene, CDR1 is MGHRA and CDR2 is YSYEKL. The CDR3 contains 14 residues. V lost 4 bases to trimming and J lost 7 bases, with 14 bases between them. The DNA for the CDR3 is TGCGCCAGCAGCCGCGGACCGTCCAGAAATGAGCAGTTCTTC. It encodes CASSRGPSRNEQFF.

As to this clone: An end of the junction differs from the germline gene, which may be a read error. The CDR3, as DNA: TGTGCCAGCAGTTTAGGGGACAGGGGCCTCTCCTACGAGCAGTACTTC. It specifies CASSLGDRGLSYEQYF. V and J are TRBV7-8 and TRBJ2-7; TRBD1 agrees at 10 bases. CDR1 is SGHVS, CDR2 FQNEAQ, per germline. This CDR3 region has 16 residues.

This clone was counted a single time. The J gene is TRBJ2-7, the V gene TRBV5-1; TRBD2 matches at 12 bases. The length of the CDR3 is 14 residues. Per the germline V gene, CDR1 is SGHRS and CDR2 is YFSETQ. V lost 4 bases to trimming and J lost 7 bases; unmatched junction nucleotides: 6. The CDR3 here is CASSPSGRAWEQYF. CDR3 nucleotides: TGCGCCAGCAGCCCTAGCGGGAGGGCTTGGGAGCAGTACTTC.

The chain links TRBV29-1 to TRBJ2-5, with TRBD1 matching 10 bases. Per the germline V gene, CDR1 is SQVTM and CDR2 is ANQGSEA. The ends lost 6 bases at V and 6 bases at J; junction bases unmatched: 4. This CDR3 is 12 amino acids long. The CDR3 DNA reads as TGCAGCGTCGGACAGGGGGATAAGACCCAGTACTTC. Its translation: CSVGQGDKTQYF. The full variable domain, in which reference TRBV29-1 and TRBJ2-5 provide the parts outside the CDR3, is SAVISQKPSRDICQRGTSLTIQCQVDSQVTMMFWYRQQPGQSLTLIATANQGSEATYESGFVIDKFPISRPNLTFSTLTVSNMSPEDSSIYLCSVGQGDKTQYFGPGTRLLVL.

This chain links TRBV29-1 with TRBJ2-3; the match to TRBD2 covers 11 bases. Trimming removed 2 bases from V and 6 bases from J; junction bases left unmatched: 7. Germline CDR1 and CDR2: SQVTM and ANQGSEA. The CDR3 is 15 amino acids. CDR3 DNA: TGCAGCGTTGAATTGGCTAGCGGGGGGACGGATACGCAGTATTTT. Amino acid sequence: CSVELASGGTDTQYF.

The chain carries TRBV5-1 and TRBJ2-7, with 9 nucleotides matching TRBD2. Trimming took 0 bases from V and 4 from J; bases not matched to a gene: 11. The length of the CDR3 is 17 residues. Germline loops: CDR1 SGHRS, CDR2 YFSETQ. This CDR3 reads CASSLGISGSLKYEQYF. For the CDR3, the DNA is TGCGCCAGCAGCTTGGGCATTAGCGGGAGCTTAAAATACGAGCAGTACTTC. Using reference TRBV5-1 and TRBJ2-7 for the parts outside the CDR3, the full variable domain is KAGVTQTPRYLIKTRGQQVTLSCSPISGHRSVSWYQQTPGQGLQFLFEYFSETQRNKGNFPGRFSGRQFSNSRSEMNVSTLELGDSALYLCASSLGISGSLKYEQYFGPGTRLTVT.

This clone was counted only a few times. V gene TRBV2 combines with J gene TRBJ2-7, with D maybe TRBD1 (6 bases). The CDR3 has 11 amino acids. Germline V gene data show CDR1 as SNHLY and CDR2 as FYNNEI. Trimming removed 6 bases at V and 3 bases at J, with 6 bases between. For the CDR3, the DNA is TGTGCCAGCAGGACAGGCTACGAGCAGTACTTC. It codes for CASRTGYEQYF. Drawing the rest from reference TRBV2 and TRBJ2-7, the complete variable domain is EPEVTQTPSHQVTQMGQEVILRCVPISNHLYFYWYRQILGQKVEFLVSFYNNEISEKSEIFDDQFSVERPDGSNFTLKIRSTKLEDSAMYFCASRTGYEQYFGPGTRLTVT.

This chain joins TRBV28 and TRBJ1-1; perhaps TRBD1 as D (6 bases). CDR1 and CDR2 (germline): MDHEN, SYDVKM. There are 14 residues in the CDR3. V was cut by 9 bases and J by 0 bases, with 14 bases left in between. DNA for the CDR3: TGTGCCAGTTCGGGGGGCGGGATGAACACTGAAGCTTTCTTT. This translates into CASSGGGMNTEAFF.

The chain has TRBV25-1 and TRBJ2-7; no firm D call. Per the germline V gene, CDR1 is MGHDK and CDR2 is SYGVNS. The CDR3 has 15 residues. V lost 3 bases and J 0 bases, leaving 12 bases between the germline ends. The CDR3 loop is CASSDIGLSSYEQYF. CDR3 nucleotide sequence: TGTGCCAGCAGTGATATAGGCTTGAGCTCCTACGAGCAGTACTTC.